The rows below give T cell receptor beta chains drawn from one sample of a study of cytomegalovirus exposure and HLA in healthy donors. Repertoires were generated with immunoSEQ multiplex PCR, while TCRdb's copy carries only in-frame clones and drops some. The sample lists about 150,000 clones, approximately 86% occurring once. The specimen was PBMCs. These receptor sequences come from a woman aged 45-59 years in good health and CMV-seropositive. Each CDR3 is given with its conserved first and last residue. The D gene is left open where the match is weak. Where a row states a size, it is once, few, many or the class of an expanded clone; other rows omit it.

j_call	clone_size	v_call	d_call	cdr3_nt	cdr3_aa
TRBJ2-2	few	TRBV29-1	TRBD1	TGCAGCGTTCAAGGACAGGGGAACACCGGGGAGCTGTTTTTT	CSVQGQGNTGELFF
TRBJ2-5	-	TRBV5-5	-	TGTGCCAGCAGCCAGTACCAAGAGACCCAGTACTTC	CASSQYQETQYF
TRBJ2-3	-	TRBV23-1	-	TGCGCCAGCAGTCCGGGATACCCCCGGACAGATACGCAGTATTTT	CASSPGYPRTDTQYF
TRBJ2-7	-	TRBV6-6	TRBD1	TGTGCCAGCAGTTACTCCAGGGGGCCCTACGAGCAGTACTTC	CASSYSRGPYEQYF
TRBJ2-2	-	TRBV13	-	TGTGCCAGCAGCTTTCCGACGGAGGAAGAGCCCGGGGAGCTGTTTTTT	CASSFPTEEEPGELFF
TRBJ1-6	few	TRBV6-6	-	TGTGCCAGCAGTTACGAGGGCTCCTATAATTCACCCCTCCACTTT	CASSYEGSYNSPLHF
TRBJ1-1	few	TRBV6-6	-	TGTGCCAGCAGTTACCGGAGGGACACTGAAGCTTTCTTT	CASSYRRDTEAFF
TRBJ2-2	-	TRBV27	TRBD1	TGTGCCAGCAGTACACAGGGGGCGTTCACCGGGGAGCTGTTTTTT	CASSTQGAFTGELFF
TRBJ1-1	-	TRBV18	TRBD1	TGTGCCAGCACGACAGGGTTGCGGACTGAAGCTTTCTTT	CASTTGLRTEAFF
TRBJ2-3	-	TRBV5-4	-	TGTGCCAGCAGCCCCGCTGGGGCGAGCGAGAGAGGAGATACGCAGTATTTT	CASSPAGASERGDTQYF
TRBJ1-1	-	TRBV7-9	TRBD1	TGTGCCAGCAGCCAGGGGGCCATTACTGAAGCTTTCTTT	CASSQGAITEAFF
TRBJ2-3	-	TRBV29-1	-	TGCAGCGGCGGGGACAGCCAGGTCACAGATACGCAGTATTTT	CSGGDSQVTDTQYF
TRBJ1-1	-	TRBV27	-	TGTGCCAGCAGTTTAGGCCCTAGAGGCACTGAAGCTTTCTTT	CASSLGPRGTEAFF
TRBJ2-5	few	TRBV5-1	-	TGCGCCAGCAGCTTGGCAGGGGTCTCCCAAGAGACCCAGTACTTC	CASSLAGVSQETQYF
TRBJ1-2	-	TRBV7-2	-	TGTGCCAGCAGCCCGCAACTTTATGGCTACACCTTC	CASSPQLYGYTF
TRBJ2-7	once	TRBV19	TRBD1	TGTGCCAGTAGTCTCCAGACAGGGCGCGGTGGAGAGCAGTACTTC	CASSLQTGRGGEQYF
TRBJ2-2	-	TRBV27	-	TGTGCCAGCAGTTTTAGGACACCTTACACCGGGGAGCTGTTTTTT	CASSFRTPYTGELFF
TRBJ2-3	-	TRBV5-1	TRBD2	TGCGCCAGCAGCTCCGGACTAGCGGGGGGCACCGCTAGCACAGATACGCAGTATTTT	CASSSGLAGGTASTDTQYF
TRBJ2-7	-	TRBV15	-	TGTGCCACCAGCAGAGATTCGTTGACTTGGGAGCAGTACTTC	CATSRDSLTWEQYF
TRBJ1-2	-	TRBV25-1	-	TGTGCCAGCAGTGAATATGGGGGAGGTTTCTATGGCTACACCTTC	CASSEYGGGFYGYTF
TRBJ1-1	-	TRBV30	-	TGTGCCTGGAGTGCAGGGAACACTGAAGCTTTCTTT	CAWSAGNTEAFF
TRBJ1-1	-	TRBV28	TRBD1	TGTGCCAGCAGTTGGGACAGGGAGGTCACTGAAGCTTTCTTT	CASSWDREVTEAFF
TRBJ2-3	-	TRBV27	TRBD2	TGTGCCAGCAGTTCCCCAGGACTAGCGGATACGCAGTATTTT	CASSSPGLADTQYF
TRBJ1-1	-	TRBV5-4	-	TGTGCCAGCAGCAAATCAGGGAAGGGGAACACTGAAGCTTTCTTT	CASSKSGKGNTEAFF
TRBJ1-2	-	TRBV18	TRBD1	TGTGCCAGCTCACCACTCGGGACAGGGGGCTCTTCCGACTATGGCTACACCTTC	CASSPLGTGGSSDYGYTF
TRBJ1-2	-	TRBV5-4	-	TGTGCCAGCAGCTATGAACCCCTGGGCGGCTACACCTTC	CASSYEPLGGYTF
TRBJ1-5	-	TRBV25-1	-	TGTGCCAGCAGTGAGTCCGGGGTTAGCAATCAGCCCCAGCATTTT	CASSESGVSNQPQHF
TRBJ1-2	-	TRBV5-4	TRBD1	TGTGCCAGCAGCTCGCCTGGACAGGACCTCTATGGCTACACCTTC	CASSSPGQDLYGYTF
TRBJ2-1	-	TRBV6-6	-	TGTGCCAGCAGTTTAGGGGGTTCCTACAATGAGCAGTTCTTC	CASSLGGSYNEQFF
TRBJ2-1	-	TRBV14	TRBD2	TGTGCCAGCAGCTCATACGGGGGGGCCTACAATGAGCAGTTCTTC	CASSSYGGAYNEQFF
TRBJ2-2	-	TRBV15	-	TGTGCCACCAGCATAGGGGTGACGAGAGCGGAGCTGTTTTTT	CATSIGVTRAELFF
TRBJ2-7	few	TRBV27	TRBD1	TGTGCCAGCAGTTTTGGACCGGGACAGGGCTCCTACGAGCAGTACTTC	CASSFGPGQGSYEQYF
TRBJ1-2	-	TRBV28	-	TGTGCCAGCAGTTCGGGGGACTATGGCTACACCTTC	CASSSGDYGYTF
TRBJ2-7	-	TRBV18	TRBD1	TGTGCCAGCTCACCAGCGACAGGGATCGAGCAGTACTTC	CASSPATGIEQYF
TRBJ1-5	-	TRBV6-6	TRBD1	TGTGCCAGCAGTACAGTACCGGGACAGGGGGACCAGCCCCAGCATTTT	CASSTVPGQGDQPQHF
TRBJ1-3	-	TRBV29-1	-	TGCAGCGTTTCTAATGGAAACACCATATATTTT	CSVSNGNTIYF
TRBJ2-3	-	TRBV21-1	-	TGTGCCAGCAGCAAACTGGTAGCGGGGGCCGGCACAGATACGCAGTATTTT	CASSKLVAGAGTDTQYF